This section outlines one TCR beta chain sequence together with its context. The antigen is not known. These data belong to a study of radiotherapy plus CTLA-4 blockade in lung cancer. The wider study: Among all patients, approximately 18% showed objective responses, while roughly 30% had disease control.

The length of the CDR3 is 18 residues. Per the germline V gene, CDR1 is GTSNPN and CDR2 is SVGIG (reference sequence). The trim removed 2 bases at V and 6 bases at J, leaving 10 bases unmatched. Whole-study findings and limits: There was expansion of tumor-derived TCR clones in blood after radiotherapy plus ipilimumab. The authors reported that early blood T cell clone dynamics, with interferon-beta, best predicted response.

Sequenced by immunoSEQ multiplex PCR; TCRdb stores in-frame clones only, minus some. Among around 44,000 clones, less than 90% were seen once, and the ten largest hold less than 20%. The chain combines TRBV30 with TRBJ2-2, with 15 nucleotides matching TRBD2. Here the sequenced sample was peripheral blood, taken from a patient treated with radiotherapy plus ipilimumab. The source of this sequence is a human donor with non-small cell lung cancer that progressed on radiotherapy plus ipilimumab. Some clones in this sample may be carry-over from other donors' samples. The CDR3 DNA is TGTGCCTGGAGTTCGTCCAGGACTAGCGGGGGGGCCTCCGGGGAGCTGTTTTTT. Protein sequence: CAWSSSRTSGGASGELFF.